These T cell receptor beta chains were read from a single sample in a study of siplizumab effects on memory and regulatory T cells. Method: immunoSEQ multiplex PCR; TCRdb's copy keeps in-frame clones and lacks some. The sample gives over 65,000 clones, around 93% of which show up once; 4.5% to 5% is in the top ten. Material: CD8+ T cells sorted from blood. The receptors were sampled from a human donor in good health. Each CDR3 is given with its conserved first and last residue. The D gene is left open where the match is weak. A row's size may be missing; if present it is once, few, many or a size class.

CDR3nt	CDR3aa	len	j_gene	d_gene	abundance	v_gene
TGCGCCAGCTCGGGGGAGGGCGGGCTCTCTGGGGCCAACGTCCTGACTTTC	CASSGEGGLSGANVLTF	17	TRBJ2-6	TRBD2	-	TRBV4-1
TGTGCCAGTAGTCCAAAAGTAGGAGGGACTAGCGACATTTACGAGCAGTACTTC	CASSPKVGGTSDIYEQYF	18	TRBJ2-7	TRBD2	-	TRBV19
TGCAGCGTTGAAGATGGCCAGGGGAGAGGCTACACCTTC	CSVEDGQGRGYTF	13	TRBJ1-2	-	-	TRBV29-1
TGTGCCAGTAGTATACTATTCGAGAGGGGATCCTATAGCAATCAGCCCCAGCATTTT	CASSILFERGSYSNQPQHF	19	TRBJ1-5	-	-	TRBV19
TGTGCCAGCAGTTTCGGAACCGGGGAGCTGTTTTTT	CASSFGTGELFF	12	TRBJ2-2	-	-	TRBV27
TGTGCCAGTAGTCCGACAGGGGAGGAGGAGACCCAGTACTTC	CASSPTGEEETQYF	14	TRBJ2-5	TRBD1	-	TRBV19
TGTGCCAGCAGTGATACCCCCCAGGGCCTCTCTGGAAACACCATATATTTT	CASSDTPQGLSGNTIYF	17	TRBJ1-3	-	-	TRBV27
TGTGCCAGCAGCGCTGAACCGGGACAGGGGAATTCACCCCTCCACTTT	CASSAEPGQGNSPLHF	16	TRBJ1-6	TRBD1	-	TRBV13
TGTGCCAGCAGCCCGCCGGGTAGCATAGATACGCAGTATTTT	CASSPPGSIDTQYF	14	TRBJ2-3	-	-	TRBV13
TGTGCCACCAGCCCGGAGGGGGGGGTCGGCACTGAAGCTTTCTTT	CATSPEGGVGTEAFF	15	TRBJ1-1	-	once	TRBV15
TGTGCCACCAGCACCGGGACAGGGGGCTGGGGCACTGAAGCTTTCTTT	CATSTGTGGWGTEAFF	16	TRBJ1-1	TRBD1	-	TRBV15
TGTGCCAGCAGCGCCCCTCGGGACAGCTCCTACAATGAGCAGTTCTTC	CASSAPRDSSYNEQFF	16	TRBJ2-1	TRBD1	once	TRBV9
TGTGCCAGCAGTTCCCCGACAGGGAGATCGGGAGGCTACACCTTC	CASSSPTGRSGGYTF	15	TRBJ1-2	TRBD1	-	TRBV28
TGTGCCAGTAGTATGGAGGGCGCGAATGAAGCTTTCTTT	CASSMEGANEAFF	13	TRBJ1-1	-	once	TRBV19
TGTGCCAGCAATCGACAGGGGGATGGCTACACCTTC	CASNRQGDGYTF	12	TRBJ1-2	TRBD1	once	TRBV5-4
TGTGCCAGCAGCTGGGACCTGGGGGGGGAGACCCAGTACTTC	CASSWDLGGETQYF	14	TRBJ2-5	TRBD2	-	TRBV5-4
TGTGCCAGCAGCTTAGAGGAGGGGCAGTACTTC	CASSLEEGQYF	11	TRBJ2-7	-	-	TRBV7-9
TGTGCCAGCAGTTACGGGACAGGGGGCGACGAGCAGTACTTC	CASSYGTGGDEQYF	14	TRBJ2-7	TRBD1	-	TRBV6-5
TGTGCCAGTAGTATCACTAGCGGGGCCTACGAGCAGTACTTC	CASSITSGAYEQYF	14	TRBJ2-7	TRBD2	-	TRBV19
TGTGCCAGCAGCTTCACAGCGAACACTGAAGCTTTCTTT	CASSFTANTEAFF	13	TRBJ1-1	-	-	TRBV5-6
TGTGCCAGCAGCCAACTCTCTGAAGCTTTCTTT	CASSQLSEAFF	11	TRBJ1-1	-	once	TRBV4-2
TGTGCCAGCAGGGCTAGCGGGGGGGCCACAGATACGCAGTATTTT	CASRASGGATDTQYF	15	TRBJ2-3	TRBD2	-	TRBV6-1
TGCGCCAGCAGCCAAGGAGGGGGCTGGCAGCCCCAGCATTTT	CASSQGGGWQPQHF	14	TRBJ1-5	TRBD1	-	TRBV4-1
TGTGCCAGCACCTTCCTAAGACAGGGCACCGGGGAGCTGTTTTTT	CASTFLRQGTGELFF	15	TRBJ2-2	TRBD1	-	TRBV5-6
TGCGCCAGCAGCTTGACCGGGACAGGGTTCTCCTACGAGCAGTACTTC	CASSLTGTGFSYEQYF	16	TRBJ2-7	TRBD1	-	TRBV5-1
TGCGCCAGCAGCTTCTCGGGTGGGGTTAATGAGCAGTTCTTC	CASSFSGGVNEQFF	14	TRBJ2-1	-	-	TRBV5-1
TGTGCCAGCAGTAATGGGGCGAACTACGAGCAGTACTTC	CASSNGANYEQYF	13	TRBJ2-7	-	-	TRBV7-9
TGTGCCAGCAGTCTTGCGGGCTCCGAGCAGTACTTC	CASSLAGSEQYF	12	TRBJ2-7	-	once	TRBV9
TGTGCCAGCAGCCCCTCCGCGACAGGGAGCTCCTACGAGCAGTACTTC	CASSPSATGSSYEQYF	16	TRBJ2-7	TRBD1	-	TRBV7-9
TGCAGCGTTGCGGGGGGGAGCTCCTACGAGCAGTACTTC	CSVAGGSSYEQYF	13	TRBJ2-7	TRBD2	-	TRBV29-1
TGCAGCGTTGAAGGGGGACCTACAGGCTATGGCTACACCTTC	CSVEGGPTGYGYTF	14	TRBJ1-2	-	-	TRBV29-1
TGTGCCAGCAGTTTGACAGGGCAAGGCTACACCTTC	CASSLTGQGYTF	12	TRBJ1-2	TRBD1	-	TRBV27
TGTGCCAGCAGCCCCGGCGGCCCAGATACGCAGTATTTT	CASSPGGPDTQYF	13	TRBJ2-3	-	once	TRBV7-6
TGTGCCAGCAGTGAATTCTTAGCGGGGAACAATGAGCAGTTCTTC	CASSEFLAGNNEQFF	15	TRBJ2-1	TRBD2	-	TRBV6-1
TGTGCCAGCAGTTTAGGGCCCTTCGGACTAGCGGGGTACGAGCAGTACTTC	CASSLGPFGLAGYEQYF	17	TRBJ2-7	TRBD2	once	TRBV27
TGTGCCAGTAGTCCCGGACTAGGCACTGAAGCTTTCTTT	CASSPGLGTEAFF	13	TRBJ1-1	-	once	TRBV19
TGCGCCAGCAGTTCCGGACAGGACAGAAACACCATATATTTT	CASSSGQDRNTIYF	14	TRBJ1-3	TRBD1	-	TRBV5-1
TGTGCCAGCAGCCAAAGGCAGGGGGCGCGTTTCTTCTTT	CASSQRQGARFFF	13	TRBJ1-1	-	-	TRBV21-1
TGTGCCAGCAGCTTAGGGGGACGGTATAATTCACCCCTCCACTTT	CASSLGGRYNSPLHF	15	TRBJ1-6	-	-	TRBV13
TGCAGTGCTGGGACATTCTACACCTTC	CSAGTFYTF	9	TRBJ1-2	-	-	TRBV20-1
TGTGCCAGCAGCTTAACCTACGAGCAGTACTTC	CASSLTYEQYF	11	TRBJ2-7	-	-	TRBV7-9
TGCGCCAGCAGCCAAGATTCTCGGACAGGGAGACATGGCTACACCTTC	CASSQDSRTGRHGYTF	16	TRBJ1-2	TRBD1	-	TRBV4-1
TGTGCCAGCAGTTTGCGGCCCCTGGGTATAGCCAAAAACATTCAGTACTTC	CASSLRPLGIAKNIQYF	17	TRBJ2-4	-	-	TRBV28
TGTGCCAGCAAGAACACTGAAGCTTTCTTT	CASKNTEAFF	10	TRBJ1-1	-	few	TRBV11-2
TGTGCCACCAGCAGAGATCGAGCAGGAAACAATGAGCAGTTCTTC	CATSRDRAGNNEQFF	15	TRBJ2-1	-	-	TRBV15
TGTGCCAGCAGCTCCCTGGCCGGACAGATCGTTATGAACACTGAAGCTTTCTTT	CASSSLAGQIVMNTEAFF	18	TRBJ1-1	-	-	TRBV7-9
TGTGCCAGCAGTCAGCGGACCAATGAGCAGTTCTTC	CASSQRTNEQFF	12	TRBJ2-1	-	-	TRBV6-5
TGTGCCAGCAGCCCGACAGGGAGGGGAAACAATGAGCAGTTCTTC	CASSPTGRGNNEQFF	15	TRBJ2-1	-	-	TRBV7-9
TGTGCCAGCAGCTTAGTCGGGGGTACCGGGGAGCTGTTTTTT	CASSLVGGTGELFF	14	TRBJ2-2	-	-	TRBV7-2
TGTGCCAGCAGCCGAGACATAATCATGAACACTGAAGCTTTCTTT	CASSRDIIMNTEAFF	15	TRBJ1-1	-	-	TRBV6-6
TGTGCCAGCAGCCAAGTGGGGTTAGGCAATCAGCCCCAGCATTTT	CASSQVGLGNQPQHF	15	TRBJ1-5	-	-	TRBV4-2
TGTGCCAGCAGCTCCGCCATAACCCCGGGACCCTCCACCGGGGAGCTGTTTTTT	CASSSAITPGPSTGELFF	18	TRBJ2-2	-	-	TRBV7-6
TGCGCCAGCAGCCAAGTGGGTCCGACAGGCTTGAACACTGAAGCTTTCTTT	CASSQVGPTGLNTEAFF	17	TRBJ1-1	-	-	TRBV4-1
TGCGCCAGCAGTGAAGGGGCCGGGGAGCTGTTTTTT	CASSEGAGELFF	12	TRBJ2-2	-	-	TRBV10-2
TGCAGCGTGGGAAAGCCCACTGAAGCTTTCTTT	CSVGKPTEAFF	11	TRBJ1-1	-	-	TRBV29-1
TGTGCCAGCAGCTCCGAGGGGTTCGGATCCTACGAGCAGTACTTC	CASSSEGFGSYEQYF	15	TRBJ2-7	-	once	TRBV5-6
TGTGCCAGCAGCCCCTGGACTAGCGGGGGGGCGACAGATACGCAGTATTTT	CASSPWTSGGATDTQYF	17	TRBJ2-3	TRBD2	-	TRBV9
TGTGCCAGCAGTGATTCTGAGCAGTTCTTC	CASSDSEQFF	10	TRBJ2-1	-	once	TRBV6-1
TGTGCCAGCAGCTTAGGGGAGGCTGGCTACACCTTC	CASSLGEAGYTF	12	TRBJ1-2	-	-	TRBV7-9
TGTGCCAGTTCGACTAGAACCTACAATGAGCAGTTCTTC	CASSTRTYNEQFF	13	TRBJ2-1	-	-	TRBV19